These T cell receptor beta chains were read from a single sample in a study of cytomegalovirus exposure and HLA in healthy donors. Repertoires were generated with immunoSEQ multiplex PCR, while TCRdb's copy carries only in-frame clones and drops some. The sample holds approximately 150,000 clones. Sequencing input: PBMCs. The receptors stem from a male donor in good health and CMV-seronegative. Both conserved end residues are part of each CDR3. Fields, in order: J gene, CDR3 length, V gene, D gene, CDR3 protein, CDR3 DNA. The D gene is left open where the match is weak.

J gene: TRBJ1-6; CDR3 length: 12; V gene: TRBV7-2; D gene: .; CDR3 protein: CASSINMSPLHF; CDR3 DNA: TGTGCCAGCAGCATTAACATGTCACCCCTCCACTTT
J gene: TRBJ1-4; CDR3 length: 13; V gene: TRBV6-1; D gene: TRBD1; CDR3 protein: CASTGTGFEKLFF; CDR3 DNA: TGTGCCAGCACCGGGACAGGGTTTGAAAAACTGTTTTTT
J gene: TRBJ1-6; CDR3 length: 16; V gene: TRBV19; D gene: TRBD1; CDR3 protein: CASSTFRQGDHSPLHF; CDR3 DNA: TGTGCCAGTAGTACCTTTCGACAGGGGGATCATTCACCCCTCCACTTT
J gene: TRBJ1-2; CDR3 length: 15; V gene: TRBV25-1; D gene: TRBD1; CDR3 protein: CASSVRTGKVYGYTF; CDR3 DNA: TGTGCCAGCAGTGTAAGGACAGGGAAAGTCTATGGCTACACCTTC
J gene: TRBJ1-5; CDR3 length: 15; V gene: TRBV5-1; D gene: .; CDR3 protein: CASSLYGDSNQPQHF; CDR3 DNA: TGCGCCAGCAGCTTGTACGGGGATTCTAATCAGCCCCAGCATTTT
J gene: TRBJ2-7; CDR3 length: 16; V gene: TRBV13; D gene: TRBD2; CDR3 protein: CASSSYGTSGMYEQYF; CDR3 DNA: TGTGCCAGCAGCTCCTATGGGACTAGCGGGATGTACGAGCAGTACTTC
J gene: TRBJ1-2; CDR3 length: 12; V gene: TRBV5-8; D gene: .; CDR3 protein: CASSLSAEGYTF; CDR3 DNA: TGTGCCAGCAGCTTGTCCGCGGAGGGCTACACCTTC
J gene: TRBJ2-7; CDR3 length: 16; V gene: TRBV5-6; D gene: TRBD2; CDR3 protein: CASSPLRLAGDYEQYF; CDR3 DNA: TGTGCCAGCAGCCCGCTCCGACTAGCGGGGGACTACGAGCAGTACTTC
J gene: TRBJ2-6; CDR3 length: 12; V gene: TRBV5-4; D gene: .; CDR3 protein: CASSLDLTVLTF; CDR3 DNA: TGTGCCAGCAGCCTGGACCTAACCGTCCTGACTTTC
J gene: TRBJ1-2; CDR3 length: 14; V gene: TRBV25-1; D gene: TRBD1; CDR3 protein: CASREPGQYYGYTF; CDR3 DNA: TGTGCCAGCAGGGAACCGGGACAGTACTATGGCTACACCTTC
J gene: TRBJ2-2; CDR3 length: 15; V gene: TRBV5-1; D gene: TRBD1; CDR3 protein: CASSPQGIHTGELFF; CDR3 DNA: TGCGCCAGCAGCCCACAGGGGATCCACACCGGGGAGCTGTTTTTT
J gene: TRBJ1-5; CDR3 length: 13; V gene: TRBV27; D gene: .; CDR3 protein: CASSNKSVQPQHF; CDR3 DNA: TGTGCCAGCAGTAACAAGTCCGTCCAGCCCCAGCATTTT
J gene: TRBJ1-5; CDR3 length: 16; V gene: TRBV28; D gene: .; CDR3 protein: CASTSGDTGSNQPQHF; CDR3 DNA: TGTGCCAGCACTTCCGGGGATACGGGTAGCAATCAGCCCCAGCATTTT
J gene: TRBJ2-6; CDR3 length: 19; V gene: TRBV18; D gene: .; CDR3 protein: CASSPTGSNVRSGANVLTF; CDR3 DNA: TGTGCCAGCTCACCCACCGGGTCTAATGTGCGCTCTGGGGCCAACGTCCTGACTTTC
J gene: TRBJ1-1; CDR3 length: 15; V gene: TRBV4-1; D gene: .; CDR3 protein: CASSQVGVGITEAFF; CDR3 DNA: TGCGCCAGCAGCCAAGTAGGGGTAGGAATCACTGAAGCTTTCTTT
J gene: TRBJ2-3; CDR3 length: 15; V gene: TRBV2; D gene: TRBD1; CDR3 protein: CASSSDRGRRDTQYF; CDR3 DNA: TGTGCCAGCAGTTCCGACAGGGGGCGAAGAGATACGCAGTATTTT
J gene: TRBJ1-4; CDR3 length: 14; V gene: TRBV7-9; D gene: .; CDR3 protein: CASSPIRRHEKLFF; CDR3 DNA: TGTGCCAGCAGCCCAATACGGAGACATGAAAAACTGTTTTTT
J gene: TRBJ1-4; CDR3 length: 15; V gene: TRBV7-2; D gene: TRBD1; CDR3 protein: CASSSDRGRNEKLFF; CDR3 DNA: TGTGCCAGCAGCTCCGACAGGGGTCGGAATGAAAAACTGTTTTTT
J gene: TRBJ1-1; CDR3 length: 11; V gene: TRBV11-2; D gene: .; CDR3 protein: CASSPGPEAFF; CDR3 DNA: TGTGCCAGCAGCCCAGGGCCCGAAGCTTTCTTT
J gene: TRBJ2-1; CDR3 length: 11; V gene: TRBV15; D gene: .; CDR3 protein: CASQAHNEQFF; CDR3 DNA: TGTGCCTCTCAAGCACACAATGAGCAGTTCTTC
J gene: TRBJ1-5; CDR3 length: 16; V gene: TRBV15; D gene: .; CDR3 protein: CATSKGGILGNQPQHF; CDR3 DNA: TGTGCCACCAGCAAAGGAGGGATTTTGGGGAATCAGCCCCAGCATTTT
J gene: TRBJ1-1; CDR3 length: 12; V gene: TRBV10-2; D gene: .; CDR3 protein: CASSENGGWAFF; CDR3 DNA: TGCGCCAGCAGTGAGAACGGGGGGTGGGCTTTCTTT
J gene: TRBJ1-1; CDR3 length: 12; V gene: TRBV19; D gene: .; CDR3 protein: CASSILNTEAFF; CDR3 DNA: TGTGCCAGTAGTATCTTGAACACTGAAGCTTTCTTT